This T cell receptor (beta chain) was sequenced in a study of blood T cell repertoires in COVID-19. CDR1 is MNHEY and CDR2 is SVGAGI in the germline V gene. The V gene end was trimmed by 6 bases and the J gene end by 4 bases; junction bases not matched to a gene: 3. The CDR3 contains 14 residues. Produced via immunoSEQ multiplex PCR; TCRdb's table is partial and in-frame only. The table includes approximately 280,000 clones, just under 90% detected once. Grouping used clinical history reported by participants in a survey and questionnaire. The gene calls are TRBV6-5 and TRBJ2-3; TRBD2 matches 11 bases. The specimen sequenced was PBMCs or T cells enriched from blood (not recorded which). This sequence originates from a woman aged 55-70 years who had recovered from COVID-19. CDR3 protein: CASRPGLAADTQYF. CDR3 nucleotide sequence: TGTGCCAGCAGACCGGGACTAGCGGCAGATACGCAGTATTTT.